The 6 T cell receptor beta chains reported below all come from one sample, sequenced in a study of T cell responses to AZD1222 COVID-19 vaccine. Here immunoSEQ multiplex PCR was the method, and the copy in TCRdb shows in-frame clones only, minus some. The sample yields about 150,000 clones, about 89% seen once. Material: peripheral blood, obtained 28 days after the second AZD1222 dose. The receptors stem from an adult who received the AZD1222 COVID-19 vaccine.

CDR3 amino acids: CASSLRTYEQYF. CDR3 bases: TGTGCCAGCAGTTTACGGACCTACGAGCAGTACTTC. The chain has TRBV12-3 or TRBV12-4 and TRBJ2-7; D is unresolved. Trimming removed 2 bases at V and 2 bases at J, with 4 bases between. This CDR3 spans 12 amino acids.

The chain couples TRBV10-3 to TRBJ1-2; D is unclear. The CDR3 contains 13 residues. V was cut by 11 bases and J by 4 bases, with 17 bases left in between. Germline CDR1 is ENHRY and CDR2 is SYGVKD. The CDR3 loop is CADDVSRIYGYTF. CDR3 DNA sequence: TGTGCCGATGACGTGAGCCGAATCTATGGCTACACCTTC.

The chain uses TRBV19 and TRBJ2-5; perhaps TRBD1 as D (6 bases). CDR1 and CDR2 (germline): LNHDA, SQIVND (reference sequence). This CDR3 is 15 amino acids long. V was cut by 1 base and J by 3 bases, with 12 bases left in between. The CDR3 is CASSIAGAGEETQYF. The CDR3 DNA reads TGTGCCAGTAGTATAGCAGGGGCTGGGGAAGAGACCCAGTACTTC.

This chain uses TRBV6-5 with TRBJ1-2; maybe TRBD1 (5 bases). Germline V CDR1 and CDR2: MNHEY, SVGAGI. V was shortened by 7 bases and J by 8 bases, with 11 bases between the two germline ends. This CDR3 region has 11 residues. In nucleotides, the CDR3 is TGTGCCAGCACCGGCCGGGGGGGCTACACCTTC. Translation gives CASTGRGGYTF.

The V gene is TRBV7-2, the J gene TRBJ2-5, with TRBD1 matching 7 bases. This CDR3 comprises 15 residues. CDR1 and CDR2 from the germline V gene are SGHTA and FQGNSA. J lost 5 bases, V lost 1 base, and 7 bases had no gene match. The CDR3 protein is CASSLVTGAEETQYF. The CDR3 nucleotides are TGTGCCAGCAGCTTAGTTACAGGGGCGGAGGAGACCCAGTACTTC.

The chain links TRBV11-2 to TRBJ2-5, with 12 bases lining up with TRBD2. The length of the CDR3 is 16 residues. V gave up 1 base and J gave up 5 bases; unmatched junction bases: 5. The germline CDR1 and CDR2 sequences are SGHAT and FQNNGV. The chain's CDR3 is CASSLVLAGGGETQYF. The CDR3 DNA reads TGTGCCAGCAGCTTAGTACTAGCGGGAGGAGGGGAGACCCAGTACTTC.